The clone carrying this T cell receptor (beta chain) was recorded many times. Per the original data handling: Counts of nucleated cells, estimated from reference gene primer amplification, were obtained. Repertoires were generated with immunoSEQ multiplex PCR, while TCRdb's copy carries only in-frame clones and drops some. That table furnishes V, J and clone size, whereas the DNA furnished D and trimming. This table holds approximately 110,000 clones, 80% to 90% found once. CDR3 size: 15 residues. Per the germline V gene, CDR1 is MRHNA and CDR2 is SNTAGT. The germline V and J ends were trimmed by 3 bases and 1 base, with 9 bases remaining between them. The data were taken from a study of blood T cell repertoires in COVID-19. As for the study in general: There were acute and convalescent COVID-19 samples, and they came from the United States, Italy and Spain. PBMCs, B-cell-depleted T cells, or T cells provided the cDNA or gDNA that made up the material.

The sample consisted of peripheral blood. This receptor was taken from a woman aged 80 or over with acute or convalescent COVID-19. The rearrangement links TRBV6-4 to TRBJ2-2; a possible D gene is TRBD1 (6 bases). The CDR3: CASSEGAQNTGELFF. As DNA, the CDR3 is TGTGCCAGCAGTGAGGGGGCCCAGAACACCGGGGAGCTGTTTTTT.